This passage covers 13 T cell receptor beta chains from one sample sequenced in a study of blood T cell repertoires in COVID-19. TCRdb's table, derived via immunoSEQ multiplex PCR, lists solely in-frame clones and lacks some. Here the sample spans about 210,000 clones, 92% being singletons. Source material: peripheral blood. These TCRs come from a man in his thirties or forties with acute or convalescent COVID-19.

This sequence joins TRBV27 and TRBJ2-2; D remains ambiguous. Looked up from germline, CDR1 is MNHEY and CDR2 is SMNVEV (reference sequence). CDR3 length: 11 amino acids. V dropped 8 bases and J dropped 2 bases, with 3 bases sitting between them. The CDR3 loop reads CASVNTGELFF. The DNA of the CDR3 is TGTGCCAGCGTAAACACCGGGGAGCTGTTTTTT.

The chain is built from TRBV20-1 and TRBJ2-7; a weak D match, TRBD1 (5 bases). The germline V gene has CDR1 DFQATT and CDR2 SNEGSKA (reference sequence). Deletions cut 6 bases from V and 2 bases from J, with 8 bases between. The CDR3 totals 11 residues. CDR3 sequence (DNA): TGCAGTGCACAAGGGGCCTACGAGCAGTACTTC. Translated: CSAQGAYEQYF.

This clone came up once. V usage is TRBV4-1 and J usage is TRBJ1-5; no firm D call. The germline V gene has CDR1 MGHRA and CDR2 YSYEKL. This CDR3 comprises 14 residues. Trimming took 6 bases from V and 5 from J, leaving 14 bases between them. Written as DNA, the CDR3 is TGCGCCAGCAGACGTTCGGGAAGCGATCAGCCCCAGCATTTT. It codes for CASRRSGSDQPQHF.

This chain links TRBV14 with TRBJ2-7; D is perhaps TRBD2 (6 bases). CDR1 and CDR2 (germline): SGHDN, FVKESK. With 0 bases removed from V and 0 bases from J, the gap between germline ends came to 12 bases. The CDR3 runs 16 residues. The CDR3 DNA sequence: TGTGCCAGCAGCCAAGAGGGACTTTTGAGCTCCTACGAGCAGTACTTC. It encodes CASSQEGLLSSYEQYF.

The chain recombines TRBV7-8 with TRBJ2-2, with 8 nucleotides matching TRBD2. Trimming removed 2 bases from V and 0 bases from J; junction bases left unmatched: 5. In germline, CDR1 is SGHVS, CDR2 FQNEAQ. The CDR3 is 17 amino acids. The CDR3 here is CASSLFSGNANTGELFF. The CDR3 DNA is TGTGCCAGCAGCTTATTTAGCGGGAACGCGAACACCGGGGAGCTGTTTTTT. Filled out from reference TRBV7-8 and TRBJ2-2, the complete variable domain reads GAGVSQSPRYKVAKRGQDVALRCDPISGHVSLFWYQQALGQGPEFLTYFQNEAQLDKSGLPSDRFFAERPEGSVSTLKIQRTQQEDSAVYLCASSLFSGNANTGELFFGEGSRLTVL.

This chain connects TRBV18 to TRBJ2-7, with TRBD2 as a possible D gene (5 bases). CDR1 and CDR2 (germline): KGHSH, LQKENI. V lost 3 bases and J lost 3, with 12 bases in between. The CDR3 covers 14 residues. CDR3 residues: CASSPIDSVYEQYF. The CDR3, as DNA: TGTGCCAGCTCACCGATCGATAGCGTCTACGAGCAGTACTTC.

The count of this clone is one. V gene TRBV5-1 combines with J gene TRBJ2-1, with 9 bases lining up with TRBD1. The CDR3 has 16 amino acids. Germline-derived CDR1 and CDR2 are SGHRS and YFSETQ. Trimming took 4 bases from V and 1 from J; bases not matched to a gene: 6. DNA for the CDR3: TGCGCCAGCAGCACCACCGGGACAGGGTCCTACAATGAGCAGTTCTTC. The encoded protein is CASSTTGTGSYNEQFF.

The chain couples TRBV18 to TRBJ2-7; 9 nucleotides line up with TRBD1. The length of the CDR3 is 14 residues. Germline CDR1 is KGHSH and CDR2 is LQKENI. The V and J ends lost 3 bases and 7 bases, in that order; junction bases with no gene match: 7. The CDR3 DNA is TGTGCCAGCTCACCTGGGACAGGGACCCGGGAGCAGTACTTC. It encodes CASSPGTGTREQYF.

Comments on this clone: Sequence at one end of the junction differs from germline and may be a read error. The chain joins TRBV28 to TRBJ1-2; D is uncertain. The CDR3 has 13 residues. In germline, CDR1 is MDHEN, CDR2 SYDVKM. The CDR3 DNA sequence: TGTGCCAGCAGTCCCCTGGGCCTTTATGGCTACACCTTT. Translating gives CASSPLGLYGYTF.

The V gene is TRBV5-1, the J gene TRBJ2-7; no definite D call. This CDR3 is 13 amino acids long. The germline CDR1 and CDR2 sequences are SGHRS and YFSETQ. Deletions cut 4 bases from V and 1 base from J, with 9 bases between. CDR3 DNA: TGCGCCAGCAGCCTGACATTTTCCTACGAGCAGTACTTC. It translates to CASSLTFSYEQYF.

The V gene is TRBV20-1, the J gene TRBJ1-1; 10 nucleotides match TRBD1. The CDR3 is 22 residues long. V shed 3 bases, J shed 5 bases, and the junction held 30 bases outside the gene matches. Germline V CDR1 and CDR2: DFQATT, SNEGSKA (reference sequence). The CDR3 here is CSASSGRQGAGRTPLGGTEAFF. Here the CDR3 DNA reads TGCAGTGCTAGTTCCGGAAGACAGGGGGCGGGGAGAACCCCCTTGGGGGGTACTGAAGCTTTCTTT.

The rearrangement links TRBV28 to TRBJ2-7, with a possible D match to TRBD1 (6 bases). Trimming removed 4 bases at V and 0 bases at J, with 10 bases between. The CDR3 runs 14 residues. CDR1 is MDHEN, CDR2 SYDVKM, per germline. CDR3 nucleotides: TGTGCCAGCAGTTCTCAGGGGCCCTCCTACGAGCAGTACTTC. Protein product: CASSSQGPSYEQYF.

The chain recombines TRBV30 with TRBJ1-1; TRBD1 agrees at 7 bases. V lost 5 bases, J lost 4 bases, and 4 bases stayed unmatched. The CDR3 extends over 12 amino acids. The germline V gene has CDR1 GTSNPN and CDR2 SVGIG (reference sequence). For the CDR3, the DNA is TGTGCCTGGGACAGGGATGTCACTGAAGCTTTCTTT. It is translated as CAWDRDVTEAFF. The full variable domain, with the rest looked up from reference TRBV30 and TRBJ1-1, is SQTIHQWPATLVQPVGSPLSLECTVEGTSNPNLYWYRQAAGRGLQLLFYSVGIGQISSEVPQNLSASRPQDRQFILSSKKLLLSDSGFYLCAWDRDVTEAFFGQGTRLTVV.